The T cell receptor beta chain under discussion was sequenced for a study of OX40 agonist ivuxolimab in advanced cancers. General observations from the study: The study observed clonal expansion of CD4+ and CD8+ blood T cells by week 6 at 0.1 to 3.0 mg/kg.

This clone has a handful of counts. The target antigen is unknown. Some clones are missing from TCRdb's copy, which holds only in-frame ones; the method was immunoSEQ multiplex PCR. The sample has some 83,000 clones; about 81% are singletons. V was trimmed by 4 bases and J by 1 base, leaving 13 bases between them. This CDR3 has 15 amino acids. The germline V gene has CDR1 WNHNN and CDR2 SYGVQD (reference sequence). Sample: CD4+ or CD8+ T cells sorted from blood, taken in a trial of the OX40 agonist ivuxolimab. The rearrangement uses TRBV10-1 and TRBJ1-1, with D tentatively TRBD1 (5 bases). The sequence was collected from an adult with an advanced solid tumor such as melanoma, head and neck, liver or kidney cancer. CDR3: CASSGGGAGNTEAFF. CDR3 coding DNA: TGCGCCAGCAGTGGCGGAGGGGCGGGGAACACTGAAGCTTTCTTT.